This T cell receptor beta chain derives from a study of T cells in Graves' hyperthyroidism and ophthalmopathy. Among the patients, aged 18 to 65, hyperthyroidism was newly diagnosed and had lasted under 2 months. The CDR3 regions of TCR beta were amplified from RNA transcripts. First-round RT-PCR with HTBI primers amplified the TCR CDR3 region. MiXCR, applied by TCRdb to the multiplex PCR reads, yields one record per CDR3 protein. Of about 560,000 distinct CDR3 sequences listed, approximately 15% were seen once; the top ten hold about 20%. A few counts support this clonotype. Its antigen is currently unknown. General study findings and limits: The model made its ophthalmopathy prediction, and onset followed a median about 5.9 months later. Most clonotypes that expanded in the thyroid above 0.001 also showed up in blood. A model of 13 V-J pairs discriminated ophthalmopathy from stable hyperthyroidism.

This clonotype was sampled from a woman between 18 and 29 years old with Graves' hyperthyroidism. Sample: blood.

CDR3 region: CASSLVRGPGALNEQFF. In DNA form, the CDR3 reads TGCGCCAGCAGCTTGGTGAGGGGACCAGGGGCGCTGAATGAGCAGTTCTTC. The chain is built from TRBV5-1 and TRBJ2-1, with D possibly being TRBD1 (6 bases). Germline CDR1 SGHRS, CDR2 YFSETQ. Trimming took off 0 bases at V and 7 bases at J, with 20 bases between the two ends. The CDR3 runs 17 residues.